These T cell receptor beta chains were read from a single sample in a study of T-cell reconstitution after alpha-beta-depleted transplantation in children. Each CDR3 protein gets one entry after TCRdb re-called the PCR reads with MiXCR. The sample consists of about 610,000 distinct CDR3 sequences, 10% of them appearing once. Sequenced material: PBMCs from the stem cell graft donor, taken from the stem cell graft. Receptor source: a human donor who donated a stem cell graft to a child with acute myeloid leukemia. The CDR3 runs from the conserved cysteine through the conserved F or W. Fields, in order: J gene, D gene, V gene, clone size, CDR3 DNA, CDR3 protein. A D gene is named only where the DNA matches it firmly. Size values are once, few and many counts, or a class for expanded clones, and some rows have none.

TRBJ2-7 | TRBD1 | TRBV6-6 | - | TGTGCCAGCAGTTACTCACAGGGGAACGAGCAGTACTTC | CASSYSQGNEQYF
TRBJ2-7 | - | TRBV19 | few | TGTGCCAGTAATCCGGGTTCCTCGAGCCTCTACGAGCAGTACTTC | CASNPGSSSLYEQYF
TRBJ2-6 | TRBD1 | TRBV20-1 | few | TGCAGTGCTAGAGATTGGCAGGGGGTTTCCCTCGTTTTC | CSARDWQGVSLVF
TRBJ1-1 | TRBD1 | TRBV6-5 | - | TGTGCCAGCAGTTACGGGACAGTTCTCATGAACACTGAAGCTTTCTTT | CASSYGTVLMNTEAFF
TRBJ1-6 | TRBD1 | TRBV12-3/TRBV12-4 | - | TGTGCCAGCAGTTCGACAGGGCCGAATTCACCCCTCCACTTT | CASSSTGPNSPLHF
TRBJ2-1 | - | TRBV4-3 | few | TGCGCCAGCAGTTCAGGACTATCGGGTGAGCAGTTCTTC | CASSSGLSGEQFF
TRBJ1-1 | TRBD1 | TRBV20-1 | many | TGCAGTGCTAGAGTCCCGACAGGGTTGACTGAAGCTTTCTTT | CSARVPTGLTEAFF
TRBJ2-7 | TRBD1 | TRBV29-1 | - | TGCAGCGTGGGACAGCTTTCCTACGAGCAGTACTTC | CSVGQLSYEQYF
TRBJ1-5 | - | TRBV10-3 | few | TGTGCCATCAGTGAGTCATTGGGGAATCAGCCCCAGCATTTT | CAISESLGNQPQHF
TRBJ2-7 | TRBD1 | TRBV5-1 | many | TGCGCCAGCACCCTCGGACAGGGGCGCTCCTACGAGCAGTACTTC | CASTLGQGRSYEQYF
TRBJ2-3 | - | TRBV28 | many | TGTGCCAGCAGACCCCAGGCGATTAGCACAGATACGCAGTATTTT | CASRPQAISTDTQYF
TRBJ1-1 | - | TRBV25-1 | - | TGTGCCAGCAGTGAAGGGGGCCGGGGGGTGGCTGAAGCTTTCTTT | CASSEGGRGVAEAFF
TRBJ2-6 | - | TRBV5-1 | many | TGCGCCAGCAGCTTGACTACTACTGGGGCCAACGTCCTGACTTTC | CASSLTTTGANVLTF
TRBJ2-3 | - | TRBV6-5 | many | TGTGCCAGCAGTTACTCGGGGCTGAGCACAGATACGCAGTATTTT | CASSYSGLSTDTQYF
TRBJ2-7 | TRBD1 | TRBV9 | many | TGTGCCAGCAGCGCAACAGGGGTGTCCTACGAGCAGTACTTC | CASSATGVSYEQYF
TRBJ2-1 | - | TRBV5-1 | few | TGCGCCAGCAGCCCCGGGACTCCAAACAATGAGCAGTTCTTC | CASSPGTPNNEQFF
TRBJ2-1 | - | TRBV7-2 | - | TGTGCCAGCAGCTTAGTAGGGACACAGGGTTATTACAATGAGCAGTTCTTC | CASSLVGTQGYYNEQFF
TRBJ1-6 | - | TRBV18 | many | TGTGCCAGCTCACCAAGCAGGGATTCACCCCTCCACTTT | CASSPSRDSPLHF
TRBJ1-5 | - | TRBV27 | many | TGTGCCAGCAGTTTCAAGGAGGATCAGCCCCAGCATTTT | CASSFKEDQPQHF
TRBJ2-1 | TRBD2 | TRBV7-2 | - | TGTGCCAGCAGCCGGGACTATACGAACAATGAGCAGTTCTTC | CASSRDYTNNEQFF
TRBJ2-1 | TRBD2 | TRBV12-3/TRBV12-4 | many | TGTGCCAGCAGTCCGGGACTAGCGGGAGCATTAAAGAATGAGCAGTTCTTC | CASSPGLAGALKNEQFF
TRBJ1-2 | TRBD1 | TRBV6-5 | many | TGTGCCAGCAGTTACGGGACAGGGGGCGGCTACACCTTC | CASSYGTGGGYTF